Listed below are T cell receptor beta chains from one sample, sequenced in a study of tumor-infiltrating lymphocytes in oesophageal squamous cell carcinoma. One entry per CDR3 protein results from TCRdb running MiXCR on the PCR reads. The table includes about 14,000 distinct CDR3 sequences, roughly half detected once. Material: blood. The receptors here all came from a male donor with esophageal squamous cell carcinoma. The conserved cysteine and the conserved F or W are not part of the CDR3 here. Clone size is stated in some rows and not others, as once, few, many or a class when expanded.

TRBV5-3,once,ASSLQSGGTKYNEQF
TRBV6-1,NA,ASTEPNTDTQY
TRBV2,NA,ASTIDLGNEQF
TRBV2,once,ASSRDYSSTDTQY
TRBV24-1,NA,ATSDMPGTGGLSTDTQY
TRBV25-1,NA,ASSSVEGNTGEQY
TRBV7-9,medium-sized,ASRRGQGDTEAF
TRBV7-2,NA,ASSLATSGSSYEQY
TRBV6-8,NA,ASSVQGFNTEAF
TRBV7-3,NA,ASSSGGGGLGNEQF
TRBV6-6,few,ASSYWTSGTLPGGELF
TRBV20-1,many,SATPGLAGSNEQF
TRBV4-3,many,ASSQRQGLYYGYT
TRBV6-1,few,ASRRGQGAGEETQY
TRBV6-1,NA,ASSEAAGATDTQY
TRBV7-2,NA,ASSSRLAFTDTQY
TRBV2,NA,ASSSSTGRTSPLH
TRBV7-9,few,ASSLQGGQYNEQF
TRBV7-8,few,ASSRTGQENTGELF
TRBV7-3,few,ASSSSGGSYNEQF
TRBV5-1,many,ASSLRADTQY
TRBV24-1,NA,ATRKGARDEQF
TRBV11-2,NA,ASSSPIRGMVSYEQY
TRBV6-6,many,ASSYGISSGNTIY
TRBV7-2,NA,ASSSKGGHEQF
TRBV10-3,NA,AISESTPNTEAF
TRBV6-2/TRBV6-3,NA,ASSYLSTDYGYT
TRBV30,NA,AWRRDKYEKLF
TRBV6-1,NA,ASSTDRDSPLH
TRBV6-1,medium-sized,ASSEAGSAYEQY
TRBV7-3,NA,ASSSTSGSTGELF
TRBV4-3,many,ASSQDFASGTITYEQY
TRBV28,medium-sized,ASSFFAGFVYEQY
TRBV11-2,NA,ASSLRHSNYGYT
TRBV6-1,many,ASRGQSSGANVLT
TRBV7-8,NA,ASSLNRDTQY
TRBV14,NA,ASSPMTGPYGYT